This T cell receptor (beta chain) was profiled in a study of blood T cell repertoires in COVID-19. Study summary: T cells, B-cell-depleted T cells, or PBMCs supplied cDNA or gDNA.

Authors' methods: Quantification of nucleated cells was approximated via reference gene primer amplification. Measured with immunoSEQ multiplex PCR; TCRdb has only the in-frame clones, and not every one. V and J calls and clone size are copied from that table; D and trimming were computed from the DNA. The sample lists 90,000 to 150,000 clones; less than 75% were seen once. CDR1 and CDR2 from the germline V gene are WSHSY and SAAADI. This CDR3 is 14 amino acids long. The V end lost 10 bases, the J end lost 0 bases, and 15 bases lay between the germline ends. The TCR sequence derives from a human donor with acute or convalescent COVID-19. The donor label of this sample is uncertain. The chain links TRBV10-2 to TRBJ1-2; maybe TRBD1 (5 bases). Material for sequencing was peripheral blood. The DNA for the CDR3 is TGCGCCACCCAGGGCCTACGGACTAACTATGGCTACACCTTC. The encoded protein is CATQGLRTNYGYTF.